Described below is a single T cell receptor (beta chain) sequence and its context. This clone appeared once. The antigen it binds to is not known. No qualities accompany the bases; no much larger clone lies one base away. The data were obtained in a study of blood T cell repertoires in COVID-19 (dated by TCRdb to 2019 to 2021). Study-wide context: The collaborator samples originated in the United States, Italy and Spain and spanned the acute and convalescent phases of COVID-19. The dataset comprised deeply sampled blood TCRbeta repertoires from subjects exposed to, actively infected with, or recovered from COVID-19. Sample metadata almost always included a de-identified subject ID, COVID-19 status, age in years and sex. The samples were drawn from the first 160 participants of the ongoing ImmuneRACE study and from 950 to 1,500 subjects provided by 6 global collaborators. HLA class I and class II types, where available, came from metadata supplied by the sample provider rather than from assay-based typing. The repertoires were made available in a free public database intended to serve as a resource for research on the immune response to SARS-CoV-2. The prospective study material was composed of cDNA or gDNA derived from T cells, B-cell-depleted T cells, or PBMCs.

CDR1 is given as SGDLS and CDR2 as YYNGEE, both from the germline V gene. Relative to germline, V is missing 0 bases and J is missing 7 bases, with 9 bases of the junction outside any gene match. Its CDR3 holds 15 amino acids, cysteine through phenylalanine. Only CDR3 DNA is held: 45 bases, read in frame from base 1. The immunoSEQ Assay, a bias-controlled multiplex PCR, was used to amplify TCRbeta CDR3 regions from genomic DNA. Concerning the study's data processing: The number of nucleated cells in each sample was estimated from the amplification of reference gene primers within the assay. To quantify the absolute abundance of each unique TCRbeta CDR3 rearrangement, sequence reads were collapsed and filtered. For each sample, productive Simpson clonality was calculated by taking the square root of Simpson's diversity index across productive rearrangements. TCRdb mirrors the immuneACCESS table, restricted to in-frame sequences. Some clones are absent from its copies; in checked studies, under half trace to an unresolved V gene, and the reason for the others is unknown. Clone size and the V and J calls come from that table; the DNA yielded D and trimming. In this sample the table shows about 440,000 clones, around 91% of which occur a single time. The top ten hold more than 0.55% of the sample.

Participants in the prospective study were enrolled through a virtual design, were aged about 18 to 90 years, and lived in 24 United States geographic areas. In the prospective study, participants were assigned to cohorts based on the clinical history participants reported in a screening survey and a study questionnaire. For ImmuneRACE Cohort 3, a participant was defined as recovered based on two consecutive negative NP/OP PCR tests, clearance by a healthcare professional, or resolution of symptoms. In the prospective study, whole blood, serum and a nasopharyngeal or oropharyngeal swab were collected from each participant by mobile phlebotomists. Prospective study participants could optionally give additional blood draws and questionnaires over an approximately 2-month period. Before DNA extraction, blood samples from the prospective study were shipped at room temperature or frozen. Study-level results and caveats: The amount of clinical and demographic metadata varied by source and participant and was provided uncurated.

The TCR sequence derives from a man in his late teens or twenties who had recovered from COVID-19. Recombination linked TRBV9 to TRBJ1-2; TRBD1 fits 7 bases in the junction. The sample comprised PBMCs or T cells enriched from blood (not recorded which). CDR3 region: CASSVGQGVYGGYTF. DNA sequence: TGTGCCAGCAGCGTAGGACAGGGAGTCTATGGTGGCTACACCTTC.